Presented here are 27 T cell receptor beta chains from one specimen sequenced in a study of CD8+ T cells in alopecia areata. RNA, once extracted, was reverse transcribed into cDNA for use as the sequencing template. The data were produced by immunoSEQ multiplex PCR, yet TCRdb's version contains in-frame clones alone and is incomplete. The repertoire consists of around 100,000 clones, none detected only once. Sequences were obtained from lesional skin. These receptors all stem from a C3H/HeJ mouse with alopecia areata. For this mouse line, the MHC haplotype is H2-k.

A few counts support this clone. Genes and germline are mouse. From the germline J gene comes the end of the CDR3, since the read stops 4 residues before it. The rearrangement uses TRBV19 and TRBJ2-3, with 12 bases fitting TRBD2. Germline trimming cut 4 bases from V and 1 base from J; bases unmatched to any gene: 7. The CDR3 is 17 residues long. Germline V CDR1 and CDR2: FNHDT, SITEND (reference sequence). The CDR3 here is CASSPDWGGARAETLYF. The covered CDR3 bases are TGTGCCAGCAGTCCCGACTGGGGGGGCGCTCGTGCAGAA.

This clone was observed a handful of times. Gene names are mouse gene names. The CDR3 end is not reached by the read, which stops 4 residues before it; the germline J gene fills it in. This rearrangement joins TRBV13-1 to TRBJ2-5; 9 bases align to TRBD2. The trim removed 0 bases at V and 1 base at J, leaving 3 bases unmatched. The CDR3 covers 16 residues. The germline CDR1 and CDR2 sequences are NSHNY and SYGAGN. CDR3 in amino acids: CASSDGLGAHQDTQYF. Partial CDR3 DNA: TGTGCCAGCAGTGATGGACTGGGGGCACACCAAGAC.

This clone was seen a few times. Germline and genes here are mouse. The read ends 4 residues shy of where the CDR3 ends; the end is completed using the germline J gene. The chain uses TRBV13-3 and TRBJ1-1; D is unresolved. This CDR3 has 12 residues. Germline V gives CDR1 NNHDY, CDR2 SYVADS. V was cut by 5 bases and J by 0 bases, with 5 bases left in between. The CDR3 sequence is CASRLANTEVFF. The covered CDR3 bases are TGTGCCAGCAGACTTGCAAACACA.

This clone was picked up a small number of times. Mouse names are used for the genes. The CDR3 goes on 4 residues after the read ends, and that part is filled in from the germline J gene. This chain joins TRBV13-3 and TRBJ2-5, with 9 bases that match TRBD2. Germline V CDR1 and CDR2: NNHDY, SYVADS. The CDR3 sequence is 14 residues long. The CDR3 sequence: CASSLTGGRDTQYF. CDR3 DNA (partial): TGTGCCAGCAGTCTGACTGGGGGCCGAGAC.

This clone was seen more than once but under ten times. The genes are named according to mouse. CDR3: CTCSADQDRGYTEVFF. The covered CDR3 bases are TGCACCTGCAGTGCAGATCAGGACAGGGGGTACACA. The V gene is TRBV1, the J gene TRBJ1-1, with 10 nucleotides matching TRBD1. The CDR3 goes on 4 residues after the read ends, and that part is filled in from the germline J gene. V shed 0 bases, J shed 3 bases, and the junction held 4 bases outside the gene matches. Germline-derived CDR1 and CDR2 are NSQYPW and LRSPGD (reference sequence). The CDR3 is 16 residues long.

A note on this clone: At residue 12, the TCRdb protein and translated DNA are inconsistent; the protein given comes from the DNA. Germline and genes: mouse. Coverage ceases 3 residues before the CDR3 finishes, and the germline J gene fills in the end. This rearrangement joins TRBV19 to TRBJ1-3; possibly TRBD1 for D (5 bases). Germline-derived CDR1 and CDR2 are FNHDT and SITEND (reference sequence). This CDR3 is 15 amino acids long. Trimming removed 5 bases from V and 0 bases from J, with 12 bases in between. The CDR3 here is CASSQRQFSGNTLYF. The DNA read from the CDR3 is TGTGCCAGCAGCCAACGACAGTTTTCTGGAAATACG. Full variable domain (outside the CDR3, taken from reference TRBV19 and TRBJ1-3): GGIITQTPKFLIGQEGQKLTLKCQQNFNHDTMYWYRQDSGKGLRLIYYSITENDLQKGDLSEGYDASREKKSSFSLTVTSAQKNEMAVFLCASSQRQFSGNTLYFGEGSRLIVV.

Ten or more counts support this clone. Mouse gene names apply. Partial CDR3 DNA: TGTGCCAGCAGTGCGCAGGGGGAC. Amino acid sequence: CASSAQGD. The whole CDR3 sequence reads CASSAQGDTQYF. The chain employs TRBV13-3 and TRBJ2-5; the D gene is possibly TRBD1 (6 bases). The CDR3 end lies 4 residues beyond the end of the read and is filled in from the germline J gene. Germline V gene data show CDR1 as NNHDY and CDR2 as SYVADS. This CDR3 spans 12 amino acids.

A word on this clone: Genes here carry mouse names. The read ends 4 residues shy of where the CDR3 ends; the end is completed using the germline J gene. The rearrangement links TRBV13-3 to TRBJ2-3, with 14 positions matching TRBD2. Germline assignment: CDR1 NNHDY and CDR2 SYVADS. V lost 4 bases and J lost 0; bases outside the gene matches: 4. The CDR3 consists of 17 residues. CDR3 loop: CASSQGLGGRSAETLYF. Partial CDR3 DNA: TGTGCCAGCAGTCAGGGACTGGGGGGGCGAAGTGCAGAA.

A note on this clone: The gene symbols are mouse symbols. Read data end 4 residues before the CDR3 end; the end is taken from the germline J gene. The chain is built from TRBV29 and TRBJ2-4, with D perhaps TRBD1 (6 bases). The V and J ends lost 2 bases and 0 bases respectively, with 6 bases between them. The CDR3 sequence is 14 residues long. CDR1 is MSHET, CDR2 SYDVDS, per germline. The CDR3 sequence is CASSLTGSQNTLYF. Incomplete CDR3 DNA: TGTGCTAGCAGTTTAACAGGGAGTCAAAAC.

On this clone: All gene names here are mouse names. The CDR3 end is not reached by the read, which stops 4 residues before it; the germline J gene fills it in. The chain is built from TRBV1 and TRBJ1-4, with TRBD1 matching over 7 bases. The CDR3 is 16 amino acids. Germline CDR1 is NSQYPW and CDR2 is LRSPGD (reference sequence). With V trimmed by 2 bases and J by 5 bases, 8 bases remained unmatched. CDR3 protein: CTCSAHTGEGNERLFF. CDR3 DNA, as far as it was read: TGCACCTGCAGTGCACACACAGGGGAAGGAAACGAA.

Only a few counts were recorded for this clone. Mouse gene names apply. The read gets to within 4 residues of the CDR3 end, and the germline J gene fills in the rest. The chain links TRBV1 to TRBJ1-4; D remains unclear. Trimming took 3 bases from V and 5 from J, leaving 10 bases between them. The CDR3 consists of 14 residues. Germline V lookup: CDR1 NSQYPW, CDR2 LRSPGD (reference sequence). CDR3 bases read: TGCACCTGCAGTGCTCAACAGAAAAACGAA. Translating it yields CTCSAQQKNE. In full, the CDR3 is CTCSAQQKNERLFF.

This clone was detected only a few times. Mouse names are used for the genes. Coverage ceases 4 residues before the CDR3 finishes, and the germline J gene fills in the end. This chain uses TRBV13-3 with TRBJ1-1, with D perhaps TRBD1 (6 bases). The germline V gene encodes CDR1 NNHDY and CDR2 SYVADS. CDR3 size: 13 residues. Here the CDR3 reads CASSGLGGREVFF. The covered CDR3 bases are TGTGCCAGCTCGGGACTGGGGGGGCGA.

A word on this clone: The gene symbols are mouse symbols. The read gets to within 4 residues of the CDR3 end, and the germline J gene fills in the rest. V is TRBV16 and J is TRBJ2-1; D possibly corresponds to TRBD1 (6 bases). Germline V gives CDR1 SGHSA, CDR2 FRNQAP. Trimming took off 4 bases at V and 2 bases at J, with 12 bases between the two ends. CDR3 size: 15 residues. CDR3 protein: CASSSPGQDYAEQFF. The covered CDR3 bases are TGTGCAAGCAGCTCCCCGGGACAAGACTATGCT.

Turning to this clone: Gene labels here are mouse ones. CDR3 bases read: TGCACCTGCAGTGCACTGGGGGGCCCCCAAGAC. Encoded protein: CTCSALGGPQD. The CDR3 as a whole reads CTCSALGGPQDTQYF. This chain uses TRBV1 with TRBJ2-5; 8 nucleotides align to TRBD2. Sequencing ends 4 residues short of the CDR3 end; the germline J gene provides the rest. There are 15 residues in the CDR3. The V and J ends lost 2 bases and 2 bases, in that order; junction bases with no gene match: 3. Looked up from germline, CDR1 is NSQYPW and CDR2 is LRSPGD (reference sequence). The whole variable domain, remainder taken from reference TRBV1 and TRBJ2-5, is VTLLEQNPRWRLVPRGQAVNLRCILKNSQYPWMSWYQQDLQKQLQWLFTLRSPGDKEVKSLPGADYLATRVTDTELRLQVANMSQGRTLYCTCSALGGPQDTQYFGPGTRLLVL.

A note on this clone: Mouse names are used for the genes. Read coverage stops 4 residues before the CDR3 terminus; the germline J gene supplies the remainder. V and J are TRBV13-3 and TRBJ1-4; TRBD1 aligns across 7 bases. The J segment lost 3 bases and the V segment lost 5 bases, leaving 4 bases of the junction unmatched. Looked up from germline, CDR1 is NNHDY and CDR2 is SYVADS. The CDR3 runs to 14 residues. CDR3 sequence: CASSQGEANERLFF. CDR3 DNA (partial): TGTGCCAGCAGCCAGGGGGAGGCCAACGAA.

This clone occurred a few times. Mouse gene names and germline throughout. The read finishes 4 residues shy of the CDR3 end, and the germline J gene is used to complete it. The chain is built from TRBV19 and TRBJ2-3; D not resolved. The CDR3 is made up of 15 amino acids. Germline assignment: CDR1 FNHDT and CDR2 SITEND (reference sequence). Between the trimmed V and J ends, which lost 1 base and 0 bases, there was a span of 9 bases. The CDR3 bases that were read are TGTGCCAGCAGTATAAATCCAGATAGTGCAGAA. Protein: CASSINPDSAE. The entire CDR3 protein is CASSINPDSAETLYF.

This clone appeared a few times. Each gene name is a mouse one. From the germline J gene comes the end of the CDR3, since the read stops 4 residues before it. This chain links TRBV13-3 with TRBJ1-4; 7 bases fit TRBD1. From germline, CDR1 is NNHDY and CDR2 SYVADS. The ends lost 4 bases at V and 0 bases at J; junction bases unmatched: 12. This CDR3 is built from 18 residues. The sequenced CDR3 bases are TGTGCCAGCAGTCAAACAGGGGAGACTTATCTTTCCAACGAA. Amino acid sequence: CASSQTGETYLSNE. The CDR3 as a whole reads CASSQTGETYLSNERLFF.

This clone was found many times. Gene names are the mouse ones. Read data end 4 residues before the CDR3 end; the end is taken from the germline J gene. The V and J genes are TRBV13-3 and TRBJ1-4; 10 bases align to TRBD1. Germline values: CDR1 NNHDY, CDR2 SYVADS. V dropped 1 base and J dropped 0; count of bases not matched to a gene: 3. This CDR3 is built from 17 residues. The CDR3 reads CASSDRGQGISNERLFF. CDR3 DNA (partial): TGTGCCAGCAGTGATAGGGGACAGGGGATTTCCAACGAA.

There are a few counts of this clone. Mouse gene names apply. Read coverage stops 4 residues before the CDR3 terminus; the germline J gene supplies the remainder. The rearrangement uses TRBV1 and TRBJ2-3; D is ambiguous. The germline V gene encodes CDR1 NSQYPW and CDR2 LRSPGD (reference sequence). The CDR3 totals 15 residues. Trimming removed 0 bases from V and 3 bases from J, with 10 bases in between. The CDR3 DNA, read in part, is TGCACCTGCAGTGCAGATGGCAGGCCGGCAGAA. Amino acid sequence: CTCSADGRPAE. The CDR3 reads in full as CTCSADGRPAETLYF.

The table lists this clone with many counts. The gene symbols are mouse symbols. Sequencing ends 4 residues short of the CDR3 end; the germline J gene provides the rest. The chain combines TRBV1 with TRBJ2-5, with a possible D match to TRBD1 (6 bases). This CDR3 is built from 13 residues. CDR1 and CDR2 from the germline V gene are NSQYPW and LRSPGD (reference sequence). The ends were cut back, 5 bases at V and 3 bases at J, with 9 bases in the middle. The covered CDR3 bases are TGCACCTGCAGTCGGGACATACAAGAC. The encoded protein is CTCSRDIQD. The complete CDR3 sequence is CTCSRDIQDTQYF.

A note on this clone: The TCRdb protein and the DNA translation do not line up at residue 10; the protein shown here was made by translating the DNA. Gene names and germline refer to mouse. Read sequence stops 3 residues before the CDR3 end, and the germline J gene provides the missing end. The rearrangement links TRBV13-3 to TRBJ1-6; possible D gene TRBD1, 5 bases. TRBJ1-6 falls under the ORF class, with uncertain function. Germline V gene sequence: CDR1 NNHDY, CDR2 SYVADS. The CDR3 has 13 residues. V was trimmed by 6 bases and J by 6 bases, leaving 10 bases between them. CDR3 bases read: TGTGCCAGCACCCCAGGGATTAATTCGCCC. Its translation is CASTPGINSP. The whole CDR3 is CASTPGINSPLYF.

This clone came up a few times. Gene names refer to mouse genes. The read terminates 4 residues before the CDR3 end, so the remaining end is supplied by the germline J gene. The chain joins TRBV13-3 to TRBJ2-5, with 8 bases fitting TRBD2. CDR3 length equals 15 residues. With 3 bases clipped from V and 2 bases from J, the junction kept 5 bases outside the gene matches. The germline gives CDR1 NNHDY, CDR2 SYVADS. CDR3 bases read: TGTGCCAGCAGTGCAAGCTGGGGGGTCCAAGAC. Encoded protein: CASSASWGVQD. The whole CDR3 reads CASSASWGVQDTQYF.

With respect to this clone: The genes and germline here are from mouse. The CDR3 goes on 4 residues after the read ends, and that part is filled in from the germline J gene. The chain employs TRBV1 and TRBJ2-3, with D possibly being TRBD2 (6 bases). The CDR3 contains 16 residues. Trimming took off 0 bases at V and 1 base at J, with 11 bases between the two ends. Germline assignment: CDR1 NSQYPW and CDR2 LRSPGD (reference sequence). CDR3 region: CTCSADQAGGAETLYF. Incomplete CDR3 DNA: TGCACCTGCAGTGCAGATCAGGCTGGGGGTGCAGAA.

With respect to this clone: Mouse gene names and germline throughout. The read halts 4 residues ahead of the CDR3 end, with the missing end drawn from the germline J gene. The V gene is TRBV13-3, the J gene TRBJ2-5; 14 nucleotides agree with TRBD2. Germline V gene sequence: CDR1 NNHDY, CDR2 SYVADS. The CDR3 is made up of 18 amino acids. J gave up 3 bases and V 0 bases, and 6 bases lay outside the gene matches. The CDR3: CASSDARDWGGAQDTQYF. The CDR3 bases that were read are TGTGCCAGCAGTGATGCAAGGGACTGGGGGGGCGCACAAGAC.

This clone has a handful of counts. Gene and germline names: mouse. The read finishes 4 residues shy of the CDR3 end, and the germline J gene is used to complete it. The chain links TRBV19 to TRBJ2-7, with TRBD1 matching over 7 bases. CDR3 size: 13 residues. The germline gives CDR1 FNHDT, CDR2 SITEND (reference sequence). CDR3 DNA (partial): TGTGCCAGCAGTATCAGGGGGATTGAT. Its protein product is CASSIRGID. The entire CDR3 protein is CASSIRGIDEQYF. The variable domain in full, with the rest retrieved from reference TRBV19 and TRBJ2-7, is GGIITQTPKFLIGQEGQKLTLKCQQNFNHDTMYWYRQDSGKGLRLIYYSITENDLQKGDLSEGYDASREKKSSFSLTVTSAQKNEMAVFLCASSIRGIDEQYFGPGTRLTVL.

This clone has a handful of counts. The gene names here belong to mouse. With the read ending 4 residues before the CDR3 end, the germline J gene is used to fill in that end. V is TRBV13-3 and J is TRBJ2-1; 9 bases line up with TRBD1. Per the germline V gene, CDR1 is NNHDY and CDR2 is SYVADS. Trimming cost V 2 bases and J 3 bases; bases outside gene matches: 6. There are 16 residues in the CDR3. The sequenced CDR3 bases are TGTGCCAGCAGTGAGCCCACAGGGGGCATCTATGCT. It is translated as CASSEPTGGIYA. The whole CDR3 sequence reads CASSEPTGGIYAEQFF.

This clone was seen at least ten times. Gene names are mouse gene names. The DNA read from the CDR3 is TGTGCCAGCAGTGATGCCTGGGGGAACCAAGAC. Translating it yields CASSDAWGNQD. The whole CDR3 is CASSDAWGNQDTQYF. The chain couples TRBV13-1 to TRBJ2-5, with 7 positions matching TRBD2. The CDR3 is cut off 4 residues early in the read; its end comes from the germline J gene. Germline lookup yields CDR1 NSHNY and CDR2 SYGAGN. The CDR3 extends over 15 amino acids. Unmatched junction bases numbered 1, after V lost 0 bases and J lost 0 bases.